This T cell receptor (beta chain) is from a study of cytomegalovirus exposure and HLA in healthy donors. There are 13 residues in the CDR3. V dropped 3 bases and J dropped 2; count of bases not matched to a gene: 0. Per germline, CDR1 ENHRY and CDR2 SYGVKD. With 60 Vbeta and 13 Jbeta primers, the PCR was carried out. The table came from immunoSEQ multiplex PCR; TCRdb's copy has only in-frame clones and leaves some out. The top ten hold 6% to 7.5% of the sample, which has approximately 90,000 clones, 85% seen once. The rearrangement uses TRBV10-3 and TRBJ2-7, with 8 bases lining up with TRBD1. Material for sequencing was PBMCs. This receptor was taken from a man between 40 and 49 years old in good health and CMV-seropositive. CDR3 sequence reads: CAISEQGAYEQYF. For the CDR3, the DNA is TGTGCCATCAGTGAACAGGGGGCCTACGAGCAGTACTTC.